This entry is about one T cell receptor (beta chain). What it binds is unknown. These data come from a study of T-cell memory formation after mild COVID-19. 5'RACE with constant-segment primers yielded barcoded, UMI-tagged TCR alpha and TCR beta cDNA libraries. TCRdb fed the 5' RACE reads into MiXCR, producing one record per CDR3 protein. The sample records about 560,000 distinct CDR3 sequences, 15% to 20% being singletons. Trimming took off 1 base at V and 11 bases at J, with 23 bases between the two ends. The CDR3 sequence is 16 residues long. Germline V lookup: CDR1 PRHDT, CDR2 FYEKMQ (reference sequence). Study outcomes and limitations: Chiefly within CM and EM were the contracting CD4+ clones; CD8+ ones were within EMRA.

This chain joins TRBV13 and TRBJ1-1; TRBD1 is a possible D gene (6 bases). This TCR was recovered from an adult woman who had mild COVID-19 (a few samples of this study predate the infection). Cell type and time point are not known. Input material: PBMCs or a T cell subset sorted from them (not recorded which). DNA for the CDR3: TGTGCCAGCAGCTTAGTAAGGGACGGACAGCCCCGTGACGCTTTCTTT. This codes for CASSLVRDGQPRDAFF.